The source of this T cell receptor (beta chain) is a study of cytomegalovirus exposure and HLA in healthy donors. Across the whole study: A previous analysis identified 95 million to 130 million unique TCR beta sequences derived from around 200 million T cells. Study results and caveats: Most of the CMV-associated TCR beta chains (in a later analysis) appeared to be HLA-restricted. Within the data, a cluster of highly shared sequence variants was likely a sequencing artifact.

PCR primers comprised 60 Vbeta and 13 Jbeta primers. Measured with immunoSEQ multiplex PCR; TCRdb has only the in-frame clones, and not every one. The profile covers 75,000 to 100,000 clones, with roughly three fifths appearing a single time and about 3.5% taken by the ten largest. With regard to this clone: Its antigen is not identified.

CDR1 and CDR2 (germline): MNHNS, SASEGT. The CDR3 length is 14 residues. J was trimmed by 0 bases and V by 7 bases; bases with no gene match: 5. This clonotype was obtained from a man aged 55 to 69 in good health and CMV-seronegative. Sequenced sample: PBMCs. This chain connects TRBV6-1 to TRBJ2-7; 8 bases agree with TRBD1. DNA for the CDR3: TGTGCCAGCAAAGCCGGGACAGGCTCCTACGAGCAGTACTTC. The encoded protein is CASKAGTGSYEQYF.